The present TCR beta chain was sequenced within a study of shared clonotypes between healthy human individuals. This table comes from immunoSEQ multiplex PCR, and its TCRdb copy is limited to in-frame clones, with some not included. Of fewer than 550,000 clones listed, about 75% are singletons. The TCR comes from a woman aged 40 to 50 in good health. Some clones in this sample may be carry-over from other donors' samples. Sequenced sample: PBMCs.

The CDR3: CASSDQGYQETQYF. CDR3 DNA: TGTGCCAGCAGTGACCAGGGGTACCAAGAGACCCAGTACTTC. The chain couples TRBV2 to TRBJ2-5; TRBD1 might be the D (6 bases). Trimming removed 3 bases at V and 0 bases at J, with 8 bases between. The CDR3 extends over 14 amino acids. In germline, CDR1 is SNHLY, CDR2 FYNNEI.